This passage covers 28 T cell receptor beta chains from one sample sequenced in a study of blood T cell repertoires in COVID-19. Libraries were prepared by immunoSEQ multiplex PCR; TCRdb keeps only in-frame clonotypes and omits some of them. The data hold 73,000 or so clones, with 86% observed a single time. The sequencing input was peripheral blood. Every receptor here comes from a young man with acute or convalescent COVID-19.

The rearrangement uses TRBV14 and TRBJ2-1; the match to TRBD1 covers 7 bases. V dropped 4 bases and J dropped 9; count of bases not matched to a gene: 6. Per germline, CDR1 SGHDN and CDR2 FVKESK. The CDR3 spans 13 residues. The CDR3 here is CASSLLGQVEQFF. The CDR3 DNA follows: TGTGCCAGCAGCCTCCTCGGACAGGTTGAGCAGTTCTTC.

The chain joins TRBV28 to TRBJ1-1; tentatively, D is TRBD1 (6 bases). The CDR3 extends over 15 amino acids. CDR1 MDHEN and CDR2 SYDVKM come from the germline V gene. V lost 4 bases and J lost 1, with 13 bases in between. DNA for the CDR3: TGTGCCAGCAGTTCGGGGGGCGCGGGGAACACTGAAGCTTTCTTT. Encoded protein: CASSSGGAGNTEAFF.

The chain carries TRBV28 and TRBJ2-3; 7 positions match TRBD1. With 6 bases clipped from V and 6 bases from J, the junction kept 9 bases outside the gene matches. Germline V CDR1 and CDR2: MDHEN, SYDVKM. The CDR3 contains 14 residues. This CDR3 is CASSRDSPRDTQYF. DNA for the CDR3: TGTGCCAGCAGCCGGGACAGCCCTAGGGATACGCAGTATTTT.

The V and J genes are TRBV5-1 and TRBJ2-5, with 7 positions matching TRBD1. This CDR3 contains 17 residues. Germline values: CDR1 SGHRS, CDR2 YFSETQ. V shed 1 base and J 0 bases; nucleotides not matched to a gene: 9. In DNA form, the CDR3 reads TGCGCCAGCAGCTTGCTCGGGACAGTCTCGTACCAAGAGACCCAGTACTTC. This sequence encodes CASSLLGTVSYQETQYF.

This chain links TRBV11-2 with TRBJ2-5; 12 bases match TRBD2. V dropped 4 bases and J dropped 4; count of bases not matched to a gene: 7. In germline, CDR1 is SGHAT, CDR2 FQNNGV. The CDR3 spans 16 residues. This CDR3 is CASSSLQLAGGETQYF. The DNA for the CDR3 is TGTGCCAGCAGCTCCCTTCAACTAGCGGGAGGAGAGACCCAGTACTTC.

CDR3 nucleotide sequence: TGTGCCAGCAGCTCTACGGGGGTCAATGAGCAGTTCTTC. Protein product: CASSSTGVNEQFF. The chain joins TRBV7-3 to TRBJ2-1, with D maybe TRBD2 (6 bases). In germline, CDR1 is SGHTA, CDR2 FQGTGA. V gave up 4 bases and J gave up 6 bases, with 10 bases separating them. The CDR3 contains 13 residues. Combining the CDR3 with reference TRBV7-3 and TRBJ2-1 gives the whole variable domain GAGVSQTPSNKVTEKGKYVELRCDPISGHTALYWYRQSLGQGPEFLIYFQGTGAADDSGLPNDRFFAVRPEGSVSTLKIQRTERGDSAVYLCASSSTGVNEQFFGPGTRLTVL.

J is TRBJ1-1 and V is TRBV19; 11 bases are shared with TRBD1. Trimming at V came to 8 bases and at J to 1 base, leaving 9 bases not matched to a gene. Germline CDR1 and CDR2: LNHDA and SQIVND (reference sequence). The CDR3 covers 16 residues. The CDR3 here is CASRLGQGEGNTEAFF. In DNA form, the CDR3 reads TGTGCCAGTCGTTTGGGACAGGGGGAAGGGAACACTGAAGCTTTCTTT.

In DNA form, the CDR3 reads TGTGCCAGCAGTCCCATTCCCCTACTAGCGGGTATCCCAGATACGCAGTATTTT. This translates into CASSPIPLLAGIPDTQYF. V gene TRBV7-8 combines with J gene TRBJ2-3; 9 bases match TRBD2. This CDR3 is 18 amino acids long. J gave up 4 bases and V 6 bases, and 17 bases lay outside the gene matches. Per germline, CDR1 SGHVS and CDR2 FQNEAQ.

The CDR3 sequence: CASSSVLSGYNEQFF. The CDR3 bases are TGCGCCAGCAGCTCCGTTCTGTCGGGCTACAATGAGCAGTTCTTC. V is TRBV4-1 and J is TRBJ2-1, with D uncertain. V gave up 5 bases and J gave up 3 bases, with 14 bases separating them. CDR3 size: 15 residues. CDR1 MGHRA and CDR2 YSYEKL come from the germline V gene.

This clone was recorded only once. The CDR3 nucleotides are TGTGCCAGCATCCATCACGGGGGAGACAGCCAGTACTTC. Its translation is CASIHHGGDSQYF. The chain joins TRBV28 to TRBJ2-5; TRBD2 might be the D (6 bases). The CDR3 sequence is 13 residues long. Germline V gene sequence: CDR1 MDHEN, CDR2 SYDVKM. The V end lost 7 bases, the J end lost 10 bases, and 19 bases lay between the germline ends. Complete variable domain (other parts from reference TRBV28 and TRBJ2-5): DVKVTQSSRYLVKRTGEKVFLECVQDMDHENMFWYRQDPGLGLRLIYFSYDVKMKEKGDIPEGYSVSREKKERFSLILESASTNQTSMYLCASIHHGGDSQYFGPGTRLLVL.

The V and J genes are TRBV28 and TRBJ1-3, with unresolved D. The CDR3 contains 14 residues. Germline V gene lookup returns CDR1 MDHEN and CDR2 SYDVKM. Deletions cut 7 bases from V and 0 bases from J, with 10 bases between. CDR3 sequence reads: CASIPQYSGNTIYF. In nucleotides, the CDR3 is TGTGCCAGCATTCCACAGTACTCTGGAAACACCATATATTTT.

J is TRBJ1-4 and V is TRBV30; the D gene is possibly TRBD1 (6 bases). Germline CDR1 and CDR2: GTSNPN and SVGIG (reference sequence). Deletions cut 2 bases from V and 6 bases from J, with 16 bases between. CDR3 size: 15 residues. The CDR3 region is CAWSTGNKGDEKLFF. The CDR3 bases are TGTGCCTGGAGTACAGGGAACAAAGGGGATGAAAAACTGTTTTTT. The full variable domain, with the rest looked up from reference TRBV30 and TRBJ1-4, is SQTIHQWPATLVQPVGSPLSLECTVEGTSNPNLYWYRQAAGRGLQLLFYSVGIGQISSEVPQNLSASRPQDRQFILSSKKLLLSDSGFYLCAWSTGNKGDEKLFFGSGTQLSVL.

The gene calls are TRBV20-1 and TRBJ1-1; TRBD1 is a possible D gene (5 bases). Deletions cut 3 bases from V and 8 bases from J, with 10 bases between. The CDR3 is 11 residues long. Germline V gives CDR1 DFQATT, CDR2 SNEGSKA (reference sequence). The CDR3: CSASGGREAFF. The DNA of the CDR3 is TGCAGTGCTAGCGGGGGAAGAGAAGCTTTCTTT.

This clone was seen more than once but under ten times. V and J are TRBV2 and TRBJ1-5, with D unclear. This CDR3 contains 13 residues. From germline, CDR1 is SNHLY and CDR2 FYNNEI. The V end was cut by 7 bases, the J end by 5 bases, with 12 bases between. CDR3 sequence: CASTADVYQPQHF. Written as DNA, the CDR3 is TGTGCCAGCACCGCAGATGTTTATCAGCCCCAGCATTTT.

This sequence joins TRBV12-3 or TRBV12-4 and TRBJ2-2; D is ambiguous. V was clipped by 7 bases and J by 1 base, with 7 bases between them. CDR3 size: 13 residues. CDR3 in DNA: TGTGCCAGCAATTTTAGGAACACCGGGGAGCTGTTTTTT. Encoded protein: CASNFRNTGELFF.

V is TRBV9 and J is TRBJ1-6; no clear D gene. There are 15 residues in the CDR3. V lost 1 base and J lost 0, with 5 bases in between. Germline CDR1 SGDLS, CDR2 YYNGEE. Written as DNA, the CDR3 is TGTGCCAGCAGCGTACGGGGCTCCTATAATTCACCCCTCCACTTT. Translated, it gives CASSVRGSYNSPLHF. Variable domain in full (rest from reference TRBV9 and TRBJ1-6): DSGVTQTPKHLITATGQRVTLRCSPRSGDLSVYWYQQSLDQGLQFLIQYYNGEERAKGNILERFSAQQFPDLHSELNLSSLELGDSALYFCASSVRGSYNSPLHFGNGTRLTVT.

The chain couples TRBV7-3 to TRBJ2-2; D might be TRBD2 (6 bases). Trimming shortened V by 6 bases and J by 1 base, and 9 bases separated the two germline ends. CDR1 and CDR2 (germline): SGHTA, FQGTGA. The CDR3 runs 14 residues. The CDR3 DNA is TGTGCCAGCAGACCGACTAGGAACACCGGGGAGCTGTTTTTT. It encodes CASRPTRNTGELFF.

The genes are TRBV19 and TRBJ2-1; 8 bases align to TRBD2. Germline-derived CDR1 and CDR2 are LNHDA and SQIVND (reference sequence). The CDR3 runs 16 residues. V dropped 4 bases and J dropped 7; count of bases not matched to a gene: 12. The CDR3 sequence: CASSTSRGGGRNEQFF. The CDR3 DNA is TGTGCCAGTAGTACTTCCCGGGGGGGCGGGAGGAATGAGCAGTTCTTC.

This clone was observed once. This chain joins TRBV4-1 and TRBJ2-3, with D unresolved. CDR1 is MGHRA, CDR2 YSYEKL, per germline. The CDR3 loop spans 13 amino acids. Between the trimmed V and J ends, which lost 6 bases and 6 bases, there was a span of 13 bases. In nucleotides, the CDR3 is TGCGCCAGCAGTCCAAGCGACGGTGATACGCAGTATTTT. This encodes CASSPSDGDTQYF.

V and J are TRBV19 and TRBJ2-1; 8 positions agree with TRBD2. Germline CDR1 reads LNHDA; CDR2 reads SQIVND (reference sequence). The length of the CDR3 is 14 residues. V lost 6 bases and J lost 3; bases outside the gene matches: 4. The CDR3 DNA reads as TGTGCCAGTAGAACGGGGGGGCTCTACAATGAGCAGTTCTTC. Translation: CASRTGGLYNEQFF.

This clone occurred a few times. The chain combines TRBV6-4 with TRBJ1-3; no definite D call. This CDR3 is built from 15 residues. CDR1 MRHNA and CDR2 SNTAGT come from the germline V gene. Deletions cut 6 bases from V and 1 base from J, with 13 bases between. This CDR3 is CASRMTGSSGNTIYF. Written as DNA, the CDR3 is TGTGCCAGCAGAATGACGGGTTCATCTGGAAACACCATATATTTT.

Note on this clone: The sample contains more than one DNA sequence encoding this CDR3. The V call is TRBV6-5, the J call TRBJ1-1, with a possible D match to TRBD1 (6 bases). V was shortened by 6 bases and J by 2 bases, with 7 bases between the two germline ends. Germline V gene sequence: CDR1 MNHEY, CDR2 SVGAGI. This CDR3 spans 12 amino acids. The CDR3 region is CASRGGNTEAFF. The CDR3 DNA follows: TGTGCCAGCAGAGGGGGTAACACTGAAGCTTTCTTT.

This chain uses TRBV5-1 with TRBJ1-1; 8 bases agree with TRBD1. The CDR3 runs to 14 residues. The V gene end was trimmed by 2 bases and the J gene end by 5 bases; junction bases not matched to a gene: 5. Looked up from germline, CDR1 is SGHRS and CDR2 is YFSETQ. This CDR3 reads CASSFGQGGTEAFF. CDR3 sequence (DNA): TGCGCCAGCAGCTTCGGACAGGGCGGAACTGAAGCTTTCTTT.

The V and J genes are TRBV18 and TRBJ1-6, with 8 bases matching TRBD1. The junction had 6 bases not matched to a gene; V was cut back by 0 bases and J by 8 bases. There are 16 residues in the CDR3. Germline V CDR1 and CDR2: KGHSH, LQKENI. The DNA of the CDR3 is TGTGCCAGCTCACCACCCGGACAGGGCTACGATTCACCCCTCCACTTT. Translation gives CASSPPGQGYDSPLHF.

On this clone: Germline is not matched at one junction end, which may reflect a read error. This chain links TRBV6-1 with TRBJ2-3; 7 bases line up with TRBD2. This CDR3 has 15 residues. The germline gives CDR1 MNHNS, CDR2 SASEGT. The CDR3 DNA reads TGTGCCAGCAGAGAAGAGCGGGGTAACACAGATACGCAGTATTTT. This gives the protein CASREERGNTDTQYF.

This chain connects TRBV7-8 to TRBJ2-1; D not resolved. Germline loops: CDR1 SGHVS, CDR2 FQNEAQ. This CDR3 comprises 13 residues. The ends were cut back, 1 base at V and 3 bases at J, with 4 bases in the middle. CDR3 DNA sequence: TGTGCCAGCAGCTTAGTTCACTACAATGAGCAGTTCTTC. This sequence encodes CASSLVHYNEQFF.

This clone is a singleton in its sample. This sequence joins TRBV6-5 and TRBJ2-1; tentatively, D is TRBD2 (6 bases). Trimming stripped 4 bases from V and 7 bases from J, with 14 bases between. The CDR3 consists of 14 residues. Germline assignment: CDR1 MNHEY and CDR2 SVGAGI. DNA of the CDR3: TGTGCCAGCAGTTTGGAGGGCCATGGGAATGAGCAGTTCTTC. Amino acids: CASSLEGHGNEQFF.

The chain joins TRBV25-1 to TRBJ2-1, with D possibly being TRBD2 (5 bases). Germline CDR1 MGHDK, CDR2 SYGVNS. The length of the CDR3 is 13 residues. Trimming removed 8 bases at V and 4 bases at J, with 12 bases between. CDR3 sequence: CASWAGLYNEQFF. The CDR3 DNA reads TGTGCCAGCTGGGCGGGCCTATACAATGAGCAGTTCTTC.